Listed below are T cell receptor beta chains from one sample, sequenced in a study of regulatory T cells in long-lasting Graves disease. TCRdb redid the calling of the multiplex PCR reads with MiXCR, one entry per CDR3 protein. The sample carries about 470,000 distinct CDR3 sequences, 15% recorded once. These same records also appear under a second study, on T cells in Graves' hyperthyroidism and ophthalmopathy.

Sequencing was performed on peripheral blood mononuclear cells (PBMCs), taken at new diagnosis, from a patient treated with antithyroid drugs. The receptors stem from a woman in her 30s with Graves disease. Both conserved end residues are part of each CDR3. D genes are given only for firm matches. Rows may omit the clone size; those that give it use once, few, many or a size class.

>TRBD1|TRBV11-3|many|TRBJ2-1
TGTGCCAGCAGAGGGGACAGGGGCGATGAGCAGTTCTTC
CASRGDRGDEQFF
>-|TRBV20-1|many|TRBJ2-4
TGCAGTGCTAGAGTAGAATCGGGCCTAGCCAAAAACATTCAGTACTTC
CSARVESGLAKNIQYF
>TRBD1|TRBV28|many|TRBJ2-7
TGTGCCAGCAGTTTAGTGGACAGGGGGCACGAGCAGTACTTC
CASSLVDRGHEQYF
>TRBD1|TRBV5-1|many|TRBJ2-2
TGCGCCAGCAGCTTGGAAGGACAGGTGGGCGGGGAGCTGTTTTTT
CASSLEGQVGGELFF
>-|TRBV5-1|-|TRBJ1-5
TGCGCCAGCAGAGCTAGCGGGGCTAACCAGCCCCAGCATTTT
CASRASGANQPQHF
>-|TRBV3-1|many|TRBJ1-6
TGTGCCAGCAGCCAAGATGGTCCTGTGAACGCCCTCCACTTT
CASSQDGPVNALHF
>-|TRBV12-3/TRBV12-4|many|TRBJ1-1
TGTGCCAGCAGTGTGGGATCTAACACTGAAGCTTTCTTT
CASSVGSNTEAFF
>TRBD2|TRBV6-1|many|TRBJ2-5
TGTGCCAGCAGTGAAATGGGAGCGGGAGTGGTGGGAGAGACCCAGTACTTC
CASSEMGAGVVGETQYF
>-|TRBV15|-|TRBJ2-1
TGTGCCACCAGCACCCGACCCGTCGCCAGCAACAATGAGCAGTTCTTC
CATSTRPVASNNEQFF
>-|TRBV20-1|few|TRBJ2-7
TGCAGTGCTCCGGGGGCGGGCACTAGGGAGCAGTACTTC
CSAPGAGTREQYF
>-|TRBV5-1|-|TRBJ2-6
TGCGCCAGCAGCTTGGACTCTGGGGCCAACGTCCTGACTTTC
CASSLDSGANVLTF
>-|TRBV20-1|many|TRBJ2-7
TGCAGTGCTCCGCCGGGACCTAACTACGAGCAGTACTTC
CSAPPGPNYEQYF
>-|TRBV30|-|TRBJ2-7
TGTGCCTGGAGTGCTGGGGCCTACGAGCAGTACTTC
CAWSAGAYEQYF
>-|TRBV29-1|many|TRBJ2-1
TGCAGCATTGGACTATCGACCCTATACAATGAGCAGTTCTTC
CSIGLSTLYNEQFF
>TRBD2|TRBV4-2|-|TRBJ2-5
TGTGCCAGCAGCCACGGGACTAGCGGGGCGGAGACCCAGTACTTC
CASSHGTSGAETQYF
>TRBD1|TRBV29-1|-|TRBJ1-2
TGCAGCGCCTCCCCCGGACAGGGAAAATATGGCTACACCTTC
CSASPGQGKYGYTF
>TRBD1|TRBV30|many|TRBJ2-7
TGTGCCTGGAGTGCCGGGACAGGGGGCTCCTACGAGCAGTACTTC
CAWSAGTGGSYEQYF
>TRBD2|TRBV18|many|TRBJ2-3
TGTGCCAGCTCACCACGCTCCGCTAGCGGCTCCACAGATACGCAGTATTTT
CASSPRSASGSTDTQYF
>TRBD1|TRBV11-2|many|TRBJ1-4
TGTGCCACCCAGGGGGGGCCCGGTGAAAAACTGTTTTTT
CATQGGPGEKLFF
>TRBD1|TRBV6-1|-|TRBJ2-1
TGTGCCAGTCGTTCCACCCCCCGGGACAGCTCCTACAATGAGCAGTTCTTC
CASRSTPRDSSYNEQFF
>-|TRBV5-6|few|TRBJ1-1
TGTGCCAGCAGTACGAGGTTTGGGCCTCCTGAAGCTTTCTTT
CASSTRFGPPEAFF
>-|TRBV5-1|many|TRBJ2-1
TGCGCCAGCAGCCCTACAGGAATTGATGAGCAGTTCTTC
CASSPTGIDEQFF